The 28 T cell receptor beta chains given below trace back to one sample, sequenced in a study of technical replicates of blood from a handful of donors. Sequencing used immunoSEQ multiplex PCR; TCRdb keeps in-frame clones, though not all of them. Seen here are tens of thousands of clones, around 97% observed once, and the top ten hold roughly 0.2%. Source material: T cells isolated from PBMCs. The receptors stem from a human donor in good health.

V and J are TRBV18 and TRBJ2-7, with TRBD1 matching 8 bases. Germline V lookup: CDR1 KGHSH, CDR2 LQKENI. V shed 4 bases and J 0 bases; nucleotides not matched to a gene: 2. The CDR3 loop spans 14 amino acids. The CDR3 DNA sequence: TGTGCCAGCTCACGGGGACAGGTCTCCTACGAGCAGTACTTC. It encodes CASSRGQVSYEQYF. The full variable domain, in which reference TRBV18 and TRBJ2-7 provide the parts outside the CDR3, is NAGVMQNPRHLVRRRGQEARLRCSPMKGHSHVYWYRQLPEEGLKFMVYLQKENIIDESGMPKERFSAEFPKEGPSILRIQQVVRGDSAAYFCASSRGQVSYEQYFGPGTRLTVT.

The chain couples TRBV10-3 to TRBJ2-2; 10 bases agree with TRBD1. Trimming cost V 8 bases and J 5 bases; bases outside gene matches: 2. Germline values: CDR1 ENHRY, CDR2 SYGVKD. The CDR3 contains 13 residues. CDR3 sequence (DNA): TGTGCCATCGGGACAGGGGATACCGGGGAGCTGTTTTTT. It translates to CAIGTGDTGELFF.

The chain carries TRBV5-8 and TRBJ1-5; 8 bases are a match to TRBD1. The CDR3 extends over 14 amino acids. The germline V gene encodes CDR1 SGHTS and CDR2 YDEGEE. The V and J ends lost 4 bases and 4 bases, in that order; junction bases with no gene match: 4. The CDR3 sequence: CASSQRTGNQPQHF. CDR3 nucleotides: TGTGCCAGCAGCCAAAGGACAGGGAATCAGCCCCAGCATTTT.

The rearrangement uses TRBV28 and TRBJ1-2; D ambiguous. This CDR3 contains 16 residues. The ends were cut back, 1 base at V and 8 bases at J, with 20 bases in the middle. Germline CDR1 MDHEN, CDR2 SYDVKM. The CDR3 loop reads CASSLLGSRTSIGYTF. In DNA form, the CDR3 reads TGTGCCAGCAGTTTATTGGGGAGCCGAACCTCTATCGGCTACACCTTC.

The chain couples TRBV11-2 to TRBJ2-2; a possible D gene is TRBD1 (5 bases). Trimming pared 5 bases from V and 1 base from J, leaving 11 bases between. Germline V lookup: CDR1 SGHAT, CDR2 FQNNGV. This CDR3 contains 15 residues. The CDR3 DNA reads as TGTGCCAGCAGCCTGGACATCTTGAACACCGGGGAGCTGTTTTTT. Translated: CASSLDILNTGELFF.

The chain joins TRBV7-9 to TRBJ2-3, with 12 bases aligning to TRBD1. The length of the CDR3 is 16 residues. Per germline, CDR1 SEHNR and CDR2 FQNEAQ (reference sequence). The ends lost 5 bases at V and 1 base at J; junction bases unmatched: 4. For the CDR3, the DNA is TGTGCCAGCAGCCTGGGACAGGGGGCAGGCACAGATACGCAGTATTTT. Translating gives CASSLGQGAGTDTQYF.

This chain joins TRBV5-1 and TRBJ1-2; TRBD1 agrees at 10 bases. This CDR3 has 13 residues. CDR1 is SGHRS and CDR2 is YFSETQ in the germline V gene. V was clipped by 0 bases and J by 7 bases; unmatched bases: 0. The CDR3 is CASSLGTGGGYTF. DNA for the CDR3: TGCGCCAGCAGCTTGGGGACAGGGGGTGGCTACACCTTC.

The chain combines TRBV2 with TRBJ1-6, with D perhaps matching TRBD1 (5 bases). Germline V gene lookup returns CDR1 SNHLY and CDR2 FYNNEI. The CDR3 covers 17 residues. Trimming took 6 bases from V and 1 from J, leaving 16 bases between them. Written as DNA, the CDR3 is TGTGCCAGCAGCCTAACACGGCAGGGTTCCTATAATTCACCCCTCCACTTT. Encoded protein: CASSLTRQGSYNSPLHF.

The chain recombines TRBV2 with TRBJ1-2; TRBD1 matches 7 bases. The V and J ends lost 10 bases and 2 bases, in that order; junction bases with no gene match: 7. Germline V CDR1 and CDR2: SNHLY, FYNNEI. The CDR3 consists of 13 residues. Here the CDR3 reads CAIRDRRNYGYTF. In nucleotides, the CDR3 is TGTGCCATTAGGGACAGAAGAAACTATGGCTACACCTTC.

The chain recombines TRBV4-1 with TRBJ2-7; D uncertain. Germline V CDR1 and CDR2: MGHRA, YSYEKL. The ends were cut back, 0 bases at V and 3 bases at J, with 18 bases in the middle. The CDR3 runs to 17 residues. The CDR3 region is CASSQEFPQLYHYEQYF. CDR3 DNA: TGCGCCAGCAGCCAAGAGTTCCCCCAACTTTACCACTACGAGCAGTACTTC.

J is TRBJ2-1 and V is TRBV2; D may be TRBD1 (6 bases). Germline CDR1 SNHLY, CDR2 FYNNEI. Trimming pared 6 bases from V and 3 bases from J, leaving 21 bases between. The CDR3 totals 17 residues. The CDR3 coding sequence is TGTGCCAGCAGCGCACCAAACCGGGACAACTACTACAATGAGCAGTTCTTC. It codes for CASSAPNRDNYYNEQFF.

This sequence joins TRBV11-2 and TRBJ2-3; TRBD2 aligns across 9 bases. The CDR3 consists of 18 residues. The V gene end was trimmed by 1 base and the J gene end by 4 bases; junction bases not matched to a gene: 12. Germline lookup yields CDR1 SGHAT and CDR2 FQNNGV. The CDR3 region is CASSLVFRGRASSDTQYF. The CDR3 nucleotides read TGTGCCAGCAGCTTAGTTTTTCGCGGGAGGGCCAGCTCAGATACGCAGTATTTT.

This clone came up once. This CDR3 is CASSPWRGEAFF. The CDR3 bases are TGTGCCAGCAGCCCATGGAGGGGAGAAGCTTTCTTT. The gene calls are TRBV13 and TRBJ1-1; D is possibly TRBD1 (5 bases). The CDR3 covers 12 residues. Per the germline V gene, CDR1 is PRHDT and CDR2 is FYEKMQ (reference sequence). The germline V and J ends were trimmed by 5 bases and 8 bases, with 12 bases remaining between them.

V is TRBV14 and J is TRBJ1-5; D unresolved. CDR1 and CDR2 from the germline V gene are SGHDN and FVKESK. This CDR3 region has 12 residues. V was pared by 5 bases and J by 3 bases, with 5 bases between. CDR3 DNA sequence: TGTGCCAGCAGCTTATTCAATCAGCCCCAGCATTTT. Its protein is CASSLFNQPQHF.

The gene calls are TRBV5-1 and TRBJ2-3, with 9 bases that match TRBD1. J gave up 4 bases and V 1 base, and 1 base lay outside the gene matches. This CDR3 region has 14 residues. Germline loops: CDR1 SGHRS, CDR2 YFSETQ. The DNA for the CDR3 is TGCGCCAGCAGCTTGACAGGGGGCGCAGATACGCAGTATTTT. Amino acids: CASSLTGGADTQYF.

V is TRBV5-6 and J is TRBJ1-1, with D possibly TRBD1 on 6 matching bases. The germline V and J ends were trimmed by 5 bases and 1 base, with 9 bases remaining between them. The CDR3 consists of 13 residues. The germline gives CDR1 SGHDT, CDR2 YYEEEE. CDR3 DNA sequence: TGTGCCAGCAGTCGGGGACAGAACACTGAAGCTTTCTTT. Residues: CASSRGQNTEAFF.

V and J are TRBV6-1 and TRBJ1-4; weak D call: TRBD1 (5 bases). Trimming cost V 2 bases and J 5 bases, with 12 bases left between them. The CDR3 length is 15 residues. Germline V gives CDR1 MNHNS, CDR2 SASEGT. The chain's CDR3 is CASSENGGRNEKLFF. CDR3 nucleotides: TGTGCCAGCAGTGAAAACGGGGGAAGAAATGAAAAACTGTTTTTT.

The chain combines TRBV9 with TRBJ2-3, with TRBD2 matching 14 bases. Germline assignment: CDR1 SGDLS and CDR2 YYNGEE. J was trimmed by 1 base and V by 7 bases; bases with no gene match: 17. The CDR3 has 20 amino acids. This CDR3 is CASRKDPGLAGVRGTDTQYF. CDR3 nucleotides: TGTGCCAGCCGCAAGGATCCGGGACTAGCGGGAGTTCGTGGCACAGATACGCAGTATTTT.

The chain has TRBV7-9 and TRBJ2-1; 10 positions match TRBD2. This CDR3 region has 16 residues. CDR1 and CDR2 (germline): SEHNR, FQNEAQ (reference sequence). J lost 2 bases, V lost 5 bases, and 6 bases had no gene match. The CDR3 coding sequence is TGTGCCAGCAGCAACGGACTAGCGGATCCCTACAATGAGCAGTTCTTC. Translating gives CASSNGLADPYNEQFF.

The CDR3 loop reads CASSDPGGANTEAFF. The CDR3, as DNA: TGTGCCAGCAGCGACCCCGGGGGGGCGAACACTGAAGCTTTCTTT. The V and J genes are TRBV11-2 and TRBJ1-1, with D maybe TRBD1 (6 bases). Germline lookup yields CDR1 SGHAT and CDR2 FQNNGV. CDR3 length: 15 amino acids. The V and J ends lost 5 bases and 1 base respectively, with 14 bases between them.

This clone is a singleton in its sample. The CDR3 DNA sequence: TGTGCCAGCTCGAGGGACAGAGAACGAAACACCATATATTTT. It specifies CASSRDRERNTIYF. This chain uses TRBV18 with TRBJ1-3; 7 nucleotides agree with TRBD1. This CDR3 spans 14 amino acids. The J segment lost 5 bases and the V segment lost 6 bases, leaving 7 bases of the junction unmatched. Germline loops: CDR1 KGHSH, CDR2 LQKENI.

CDR3 nucleotide sequence: TGTGCCAGCAGCCCGAGACAGGTGGGGAAGGACGAGCAGTACTTC. It yields the protein CASSPRQVGKDEQYF. The chain carries TRBV11-3 and TRBJ2-7, with TRBD1 as a possible D gene (6 bases). Germline assignment: CDR1 SGHNT and CDR2 YENEEA. The V gene lost 5 bases and the J gene lost 5 bases, with 19 bases spanning the gap. The CDR3 contains 15 residues.

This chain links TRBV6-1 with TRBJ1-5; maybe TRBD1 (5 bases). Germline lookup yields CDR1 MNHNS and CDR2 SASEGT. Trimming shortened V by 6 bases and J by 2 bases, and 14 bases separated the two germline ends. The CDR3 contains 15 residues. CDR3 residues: CASSPNRGGNQPQHF. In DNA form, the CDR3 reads TGTGCCAGCAGCCCAAACCGGGGGGGCAATCAGCCCCAGCATTTT.

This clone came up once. The CDR3 spells CASTPGGNQPQHF. The CDR3 nucleotides are TGTGCCAGCACCCCGGGGGGGAATCAGCCCCAGCATTTT. V and J are TRBV28 and TRBJ1-5, with a tentative D call TRBD1 (5 bases). The CDR3 has 13 amino acids. Germline V gene sequence: CDR1 MDHEN, CDR2 SYDVKM. Trimming took 7 bases from V and 4 from J, leaving 11 bases between them.

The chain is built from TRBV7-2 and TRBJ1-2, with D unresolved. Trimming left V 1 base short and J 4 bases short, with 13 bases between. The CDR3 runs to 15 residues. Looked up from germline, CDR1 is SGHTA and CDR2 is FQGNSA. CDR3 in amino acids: CASSLDARPVYGYTF. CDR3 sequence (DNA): TGTGCCAGCAGCTTAGATGCGAGGCCCGTCTATGGCTACACCTTC.

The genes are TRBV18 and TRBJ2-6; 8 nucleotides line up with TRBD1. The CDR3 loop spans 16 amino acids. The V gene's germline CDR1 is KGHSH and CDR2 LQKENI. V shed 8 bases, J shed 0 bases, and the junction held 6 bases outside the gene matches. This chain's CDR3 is CASAGQALSGANVLTF. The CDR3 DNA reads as TGTGCCAGCGCGGGACAGGCCCTCTCTGGGGCCAACGTCCTGACTTTC.

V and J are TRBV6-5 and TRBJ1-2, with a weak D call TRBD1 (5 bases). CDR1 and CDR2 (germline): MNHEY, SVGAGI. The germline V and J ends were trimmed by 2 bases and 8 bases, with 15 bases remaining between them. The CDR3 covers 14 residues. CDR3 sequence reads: CASSYRAGKGGYTF. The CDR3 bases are TGTGCCAGCAGTTACCGGGCAGGGAAAGGCGGCTACACCTTC.

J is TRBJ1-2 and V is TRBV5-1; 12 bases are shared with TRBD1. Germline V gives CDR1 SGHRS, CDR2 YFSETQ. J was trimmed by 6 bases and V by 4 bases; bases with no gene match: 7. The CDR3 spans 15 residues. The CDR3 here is CASSLGTGGVDGYTF. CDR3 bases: TGCGCCAGCAGCCTCGGGACAGGGGGCGTAGATGGCTACACCTTC.